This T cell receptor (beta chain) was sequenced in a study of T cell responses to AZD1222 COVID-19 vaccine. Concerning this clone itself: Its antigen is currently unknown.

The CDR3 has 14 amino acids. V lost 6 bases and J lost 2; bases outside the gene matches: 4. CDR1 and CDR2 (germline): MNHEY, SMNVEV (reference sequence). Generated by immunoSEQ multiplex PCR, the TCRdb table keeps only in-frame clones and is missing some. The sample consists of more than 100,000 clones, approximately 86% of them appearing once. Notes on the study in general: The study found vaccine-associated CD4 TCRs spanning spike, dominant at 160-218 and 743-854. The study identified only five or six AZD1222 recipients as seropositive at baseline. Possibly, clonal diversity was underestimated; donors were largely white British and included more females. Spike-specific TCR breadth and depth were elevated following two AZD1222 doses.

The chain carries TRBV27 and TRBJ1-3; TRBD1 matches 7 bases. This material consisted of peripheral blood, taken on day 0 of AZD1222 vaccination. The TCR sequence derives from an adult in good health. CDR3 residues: CASRFTGAGNTIYF. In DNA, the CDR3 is TGTGCCAGCAGATTTACAGGGGCTGGAAACACCATATATTTT.